The sample holds one count of the clone carrying this T cell receptor (beta chain). Measured with immunoSEQ multiplex PCR; TCRdb has only the in-frame clones, and not every one. The repertoire consists of about 160,000 clones, with around nine tenths occurring once and the leading ten covering over 9%. This sample was taken from a study of blood T cell repertoires in COVID-19. This TCR derives from a woman aged 65 to 85 with COVID-19, enrolled during active disease. The sequencing input was peripheral blood.

CDR3 amino acids: CASSESGNYDEQYF. The CDR3 DNA sequence: TGTGCCAGCAGTGAGTCGGGGAACTACGACGAGCAGTACTTC. This chain links TRBV6-1 with TRBJ2-7; D is perhaps TRBD2 (5 bases). Trimming shortened V by 3 bases and J by 5 bases, and 14 bases separated the two germline ends. This CDR3 contains 14 residues. Germline V gene data show CDR1 as MNHNS and CDR2 as SASEGT.